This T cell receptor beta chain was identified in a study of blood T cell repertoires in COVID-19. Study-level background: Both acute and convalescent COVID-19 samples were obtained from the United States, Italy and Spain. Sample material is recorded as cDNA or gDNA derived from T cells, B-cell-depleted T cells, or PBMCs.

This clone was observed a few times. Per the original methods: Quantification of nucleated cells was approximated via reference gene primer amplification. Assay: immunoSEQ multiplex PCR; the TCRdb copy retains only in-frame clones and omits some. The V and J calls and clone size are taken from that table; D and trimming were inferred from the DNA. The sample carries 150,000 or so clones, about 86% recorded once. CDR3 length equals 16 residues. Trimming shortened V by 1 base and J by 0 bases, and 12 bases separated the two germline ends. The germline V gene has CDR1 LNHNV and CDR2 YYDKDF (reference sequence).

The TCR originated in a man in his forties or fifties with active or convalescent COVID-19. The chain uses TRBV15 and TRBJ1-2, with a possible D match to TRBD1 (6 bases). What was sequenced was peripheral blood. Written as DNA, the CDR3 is TGTGCCACCAGCAGAGCGGGGACAAGCCCTAACTATGGCTACACCTTC. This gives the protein CATSRAGTSPNYGYTF.